These T cell receptor beta chains were read from a single sample in a study of T cells in Graves' hyperthyroidism and ophthalmopathy. TCRdb called the multiplex PCR reads again in MiXCR, with one record for every CDR3 protein. In the table there are hundreds of thousands of distinct CDR3 sequences, 15% to 20% of which are singletons. Material: blood. These receptors were obtained from a man aged 35-49 years with Graves' ophthalmopathy. The CDR3 runs from the conserved cysteine through the conserved F or W. Each record gives: V gene, J gene, CDR3 length, CDR3 protein.

V gene: TRBV9
J gene: TRBJ2-2
CDR3 length: 14
CDR3 protein: CASNRLDETGELFF

V gene: TRBV6-1
J gene: TRBJ2-2
CDR3 length: 16
CDR3 protein: CASSLPGAGLTGELFF

V gene: TRBV4-3
J gene: TRBJ2-1
CDR3 length: 16
CDR3 protein: CASSHSLAGGNNEQFF

V gene: TRBV6-1
J gene: TRBJ2-7
CDR3 length: 13
CDR3 protein: CASRTSGPYEQYF

V gene: TRBV27
J gene: TRBJ2-7
CDR3 length: 13
CDR3 protein: CASSPYASYEQYF

V gene: TRBV5-1
J gene: TRBJ1-1
CDR3 length: 15
CDR3 protein: CASSLEWGSHTEAFF

V gene: TRBV2
J gene: TRBJ1-5
CDR3 length: 14
CDR3 protein: CASSGVSGHQPQHF

V gene: TRBV28
J gene: TRBJ2-6
CDR3 length: 17
CDR3 protein: CASMGTGAISGANVLTF

V gene: TRBV11-2
J gene: TRBJ1-6
CDR3 length: 15
CDR3 protein: CASSPRWGTNSPLHF

V gene: TRBV12-3/TRBV12-4
J gene: TRBJ2-1
CDR3 length: 13
CDR3 protein: CASSLIPPNEQFF

V gene: TRBV10-3
J gene: TRBJ2-2
CDR3 length: 12
CDR3 protein: CAISETTGELFF

V gene: TRBV30
J gene: TRBJ1-2
CDR3 length: 14
CDR3 protein: CAWSVLGTGSGYTF

V gene: TRBV7-9
J gene: TRBJ2-5
CDR3 length: 16
CDR3 protein: CASSRPSGGHRETQYF

V gene: TRBV6-1
J gene: TRBJ2-2
CDR3 length: 15
CDR3 protein: CASNRAAVYTGELFF

V gene: TRBV11-1
J gene: TRBJ2-1
CDR3 length: 14
CDR3 protein: CASSLLEVEGEQFF